This T cell receptor beta chain was recorded in a study of T cells in Graves' hyperthyroidism and ophthalmopathy. Template material for amplifying TCR beta CDR3 regions consisted of RNA transcripts. The HTBI primer set was used in a first-round RT-PCR of the TCR CDR3. TCRdb re-derived calls from the multiplex PCR reads in MiXCR, one entry per CDR3 protein. The repertoire has 730,000 or so distinct CDR3 sequences, approximately 19% of them found once; the top ten carry 16%. The CDR3 has 15 amino acids. The germline CDR1 and CDR2 sequences are SGHAT and FQNNGV. V shed 0 bases, J shed 6 bases, and the junction held 6 bases outside the gene matches. In its sample, this clonotype was seen many times. Its antigen remains unidentified. Patients with uncontrolled infections, other autoimmune diseases, pregnancy or lactation were excluded. On the basis of clinical symptoms, serum thyroxine and TRAb, thyroid ultrasound and orbital computed tomography, diagnoses were made.

Study-level points and caveats: Blood shared most expanded thyroid clonotypes above 0.001.

The source of this sequence is a woman in her 50s with Graves' hyperthyroidism that later progressed to Graves' ophthalmopathy. The sample taken for sequencing was blood. The chain recombines TRBV11-2 with TRBJ2-7; 9 bases line up with TRBD2. CDR3 region: CASSLDGSGGSEQYF. The CDR3 DNA reads TGTGCCAGCAGCTTAGACGGTAGCGGGGGAAGCGAGCAGTACTTC.